This TCR beta chain was retrieved from a study of blood T cells in healthy people across ages. A second PCR of about 7 to 12 cycles used a sample-barcoded 5' primer and a J-beta primer mix. A single record per CDR3 protein comes from TCRdb applying MiXCR to the 5' RACE reads. The sample holds roughly 1,700,000 distinct CDR3 sequences; about 30% are singletons and the top ten take 7.7%. Germline lookup yields CDR1 MNHEY and CDR2 SMNVEV (reference sequence). Trimming left V 9 bases short and J 3 bases short, with 15 bases between. CDR3 length equals 13 residues. This rearrangement joins TRBV27 to TRBJ2-7, with D possibly TRBD2 on 6 matching bases. This TCR derives from a woman aged 25 to 39 in good health. Sequenced: blood. The DNA for the CDR3 is TGTGCCAGTCTTCAGCGGGTCGGCTACGAGCAGTACTTC. Its translation is CASLQRVGYEQYF.